What follows is one T cell receptor beta chain and its context. Its antigen is not identified. The data were obtained in a study of post-analysis software for immune sequencing data. Study information: Clinical courses comprised relapsing-remitting, secondary progressive and progressive-relapsing multiple sclerosis.

Study-wide findings and caveats: F measure showed strong co-clustering of same-batch samples. Roughly 5 TRBV segments (TRBV5-6, TRBV5-1 and TRBV20-1 among them) occurred more frequently in patients than in controls.

The CDR3 spans 15 residues. Germline CDR1 reads DFQATT; CDR2 reads SNEGSKA (reference sequence). Trimming cost V 4 bases and J 0 bases; bases outside gene matches: 6. Every TCR beta cDNA library bore unique molecular identifiers. TCRdb processed the PCR reads anew with MiXCR; each CDR3 protein has one entry. The sample has approximately 730,000 distinct CDR3 sequences, 25% to 30% seen once. The sample consisted of blood. The source is a girl aged 5 to 17 with multiple sclerosis. The chain couples TRBV20-1 to TRBJ2-3; TRBD2 agrees at 8 bases. CDR3 DNA sequence: TGCAGTGCTACCGGGGTAGCGGGGAGCACAGATACGCAGTATTTT. Translating it yields CSATGVAGSTDTQYF.